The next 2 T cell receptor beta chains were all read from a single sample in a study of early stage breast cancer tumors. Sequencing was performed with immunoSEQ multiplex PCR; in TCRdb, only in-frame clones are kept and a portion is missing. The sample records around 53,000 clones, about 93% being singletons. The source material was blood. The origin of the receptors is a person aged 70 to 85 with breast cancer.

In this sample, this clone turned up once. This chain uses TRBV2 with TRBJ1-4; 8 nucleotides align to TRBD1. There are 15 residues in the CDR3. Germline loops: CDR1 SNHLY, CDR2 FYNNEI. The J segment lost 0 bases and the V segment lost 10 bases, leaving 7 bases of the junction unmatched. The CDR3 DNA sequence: TGTGCCACCCGAAGACAGGGGTCAACTAATGAAAAACTGTTTTTT. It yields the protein CATRRQGSTNEKLFF.

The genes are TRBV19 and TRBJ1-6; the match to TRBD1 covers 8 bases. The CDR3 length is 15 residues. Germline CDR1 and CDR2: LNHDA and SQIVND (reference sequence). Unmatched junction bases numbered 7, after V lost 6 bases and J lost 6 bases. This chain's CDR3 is CASSPGGRGNSPLHF. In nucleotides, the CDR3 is TGTGCCAGTAGCCCAGGGGGCCGGGGTAATTCACCCCTCCACTTT. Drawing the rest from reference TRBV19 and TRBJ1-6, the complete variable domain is DGGITQSPKYLFRKEGQNVTLSCEQNLNHDAMYWYRQDPGQGLRLIYYSQIVNDFQKGDIAEGYSVSREKKESFPLTVTSAQKNPTAFYLCASSPGGRGNSPLHFGNGTRLTVT.